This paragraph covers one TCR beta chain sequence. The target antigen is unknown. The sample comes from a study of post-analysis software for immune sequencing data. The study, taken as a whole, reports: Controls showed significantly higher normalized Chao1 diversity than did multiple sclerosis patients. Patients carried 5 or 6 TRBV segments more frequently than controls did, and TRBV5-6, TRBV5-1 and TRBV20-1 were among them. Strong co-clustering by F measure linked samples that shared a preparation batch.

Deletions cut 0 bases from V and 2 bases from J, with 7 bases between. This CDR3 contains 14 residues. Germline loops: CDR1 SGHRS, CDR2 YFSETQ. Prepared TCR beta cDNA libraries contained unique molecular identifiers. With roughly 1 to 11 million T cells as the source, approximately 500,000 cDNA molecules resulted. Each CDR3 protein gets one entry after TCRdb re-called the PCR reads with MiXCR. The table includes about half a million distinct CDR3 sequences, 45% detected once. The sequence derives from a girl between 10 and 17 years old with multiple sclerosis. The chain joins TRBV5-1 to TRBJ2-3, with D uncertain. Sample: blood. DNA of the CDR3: TGCGCCAGCAGCTTGGCCCAGAACACAGATACGCAGTATTTT. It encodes CASSLAQNTDTQYF.